This TCR beta chain was captured in a study of CD8 T cells in ankylosing spondylitis. Regarding this clonotype: Its specificity is unknown.

Broader study findings: Reports say disease-linked clones showed up significantly more in matched ankylosing spondylitis synovial fluid. Ankylosing spondylitis blood seemed to carry a telltale TCR beta motif made of several highly homologous variants.

Trimming took 4 bases from V and 10 from J; bases not matched to a gene: 6. Germline V gives CDR1 SNHLY, CDR2 FYNNEI. The CDR3 is 14 amino acids. A quantitative 5'-RACE method, one with molecular barcodes, was used to make TCR beta libraries. TCRdb reprocessed the 5' RACE reads via MiXCR and lists one record per CDR3 protein. The sample carries about 440,000 distinct CDR3 sequences, roughly 17% recorded once. This sequence joins TRBV2 and TRBJ1-6; 8 positions match TRBD1. The clonotype was recovered from a male donor with ankylosing spondylitis. The specimen sequenced was blood, either unsorted or a sorted T cell fraction (not recorded which). The CDR3 loop is CASSGQGLISPLHF. The CDR3 nucleotides read TGTGCCAGCAGTGGACAGGGGTTAATATCACCCCTCCACTTT.